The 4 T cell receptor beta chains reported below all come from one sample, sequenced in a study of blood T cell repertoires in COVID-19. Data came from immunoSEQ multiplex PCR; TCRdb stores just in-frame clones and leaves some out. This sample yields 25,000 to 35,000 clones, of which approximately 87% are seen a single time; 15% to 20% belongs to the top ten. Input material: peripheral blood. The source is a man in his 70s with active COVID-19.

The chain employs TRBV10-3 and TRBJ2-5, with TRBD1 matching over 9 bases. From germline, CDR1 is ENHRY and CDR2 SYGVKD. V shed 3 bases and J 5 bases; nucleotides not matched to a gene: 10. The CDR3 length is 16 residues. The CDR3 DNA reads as TGTGCCATCAGTGATTTGGGGGGACAGGGATGGGAGACCCAGTACTTC. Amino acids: CAISDLGGQGWETQYF.

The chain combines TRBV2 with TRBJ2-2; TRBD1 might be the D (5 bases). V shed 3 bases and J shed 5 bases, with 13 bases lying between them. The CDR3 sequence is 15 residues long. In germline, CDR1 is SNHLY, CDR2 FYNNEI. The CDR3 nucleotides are TGTGCCAGCAGTGAGGTGGGGCAGGGAACCGGGGAGCTGTTTTTT. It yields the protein CASSEVGQGTGELFF.

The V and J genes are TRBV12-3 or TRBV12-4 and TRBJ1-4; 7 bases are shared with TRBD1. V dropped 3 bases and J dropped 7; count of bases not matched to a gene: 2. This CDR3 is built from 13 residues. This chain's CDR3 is CASSLQGVEKLFF. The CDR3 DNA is TGTGCCAGCAGTTTGCAGGGGGTTGAAAAACTGTTTTTT.

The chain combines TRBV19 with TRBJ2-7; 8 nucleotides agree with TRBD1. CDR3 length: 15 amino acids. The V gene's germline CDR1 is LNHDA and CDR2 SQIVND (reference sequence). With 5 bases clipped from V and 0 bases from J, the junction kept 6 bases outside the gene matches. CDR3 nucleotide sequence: TGTGCCAGTAGTTCCCGACAGGGGAGCTCCTACGAGCAGTACTTC. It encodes CASSSRQGSSYEQYF.